This T cell receptor beta chain was retrieved from a study of radiotherapy plus CTLA-4 blockade in lung cancer. Across the whole study: Objective responses emerged in around a sixth of patients, and 30% to 40% attained disease control.

The CDR3 has 14 amino acids. Trimming removed 4 bases from V and 1 base from J, with 10 bases in between. Germline V lookup: CDR1 MDHEN, CDR2 SYDVKM. Findings and caveats of the study: Once radiotherapy plus ipilimumab had been given, TCR clones derived from tumor expanded in blood.

The data were produced by immunoSEQ multiplex PCR, yet TCRdb's version contains in-frame clones alone and is incomplete. The sample comprises approximately 67,000 clones, under 85% of which are singletons, and 4% to 5% rests with the top ten. On this clone: Its antigen is not known.

Chemo-refractory metastatic non-small-cell lung cancer patients underwent focal radiation alongside CTLA-4 blockade with ipilimumab. The specimen was peripheral blood, collected from a patient treated with radiotherapy plus ipilimumab. The clonotype originates from a human donor with non-small cell lung cancer who had a partial response to radiotherapy plus ipilimumab. V gene TRBV28 combines with J gene TRBJ1-1, with D possibly TRBD1 on 6 matching bases. The CDR3 region is CASSSPDRNTEAFF. The CDR3 region has the DNA TGTGCCAGCAGTTCCCCGGACAGGAACACTGAAGCTTTCTTT. Supplemented by reference TRBV28 and TRBJ1-1, the full variable domain reads DVKVTQSSRYLVKRTGEKVFLECVQDMDHENMFWYRQDPGLGLRLIYFSYDVKMKEKGDIPEGYSVSREKKERFSLILESASTNQTSMYLCASSSPDRNTEAFFGQGTRLTVV.